Here is one T cell receptor beta chain with its context. Its antigen is undetermined. The germline gives CDR1 SGHAT, CDR2 FQDESV (reference sequence). Trimming took 3 bases from V and 3 from J; bases not matched to a gene: 5. This CDR3 contains 16 residues. The repertoire was sequenced with immunoSEQ multiplex PCR; TCRdb's copy has only in-frame clones and lacks some. Seen here are around 56,000 clones, 93% observed once, and the top ten hold over 1.5%. This entry is derived from a study of cytomegalovirus exposure and HLA in healthy donors. Broader study findings: Within the 130 or so validation repertoires, first-cohort TCR clusters tended to co-occur, according to a later analysis. Cytomegalovirus-associated status was assigned to some 160 TCR beta chains. Cytomegalovirus status was reportedly diagnosed by the classifier with high specificity and sensitivity.

Sequencing was performed on PBMCs. The receptor's source is a woman aged 18-35 years in good health and CMV-seropositive. V gene TRBV11-1 combines with J gene TRBJ2-7; 13 nucleotides agree with TRBD2. CDR3 amino acids: CASSFTGTSGVYEQYF. The CDR3 bases are TGTGCCAGCAGCTTCACCGGGACTAGCGGGGTCTACGAGCAGTACTTC.